Following are 20 T cell receptor beta chains from one sample sequenced in a study of blood T cell repertoires in COVID-19. Libraries were prepared by immunoSEQ multiplex PCR; TCRdb keeps only in-frame clonotypes and omits some of them. The table includes 95,000 to 150,000 clones, roughly 89% detected once. Sample: peripheral blood. The receptors derive from a middle-aged man with acute or convalescent COVID-19.

The chain couples TRBV19 to TRBJ2-7, with 7 nucleotides matching TRBD1. CDR1 is LNHDA, CDR2 SQIVND, per germline (reference sequence). The V gene end was trimmed by 2 bases and the J gene end by 3 bases; junction bases not matched to a gene: 13. CDR3 size: 17 residues. CDR3 in amino acids: CASSIKAPGTVIYEQYF. The CDR3 nucleotides are TGTGCCAGTAGTATAAAGGCCCCGGGGACAGTTATCTACGAGCAGTACTTC.

The gene calls are TRBV9 and TRBJ2-3; possibly TRBD1 for D (5 bases). The CDR3 totals 14 residues. V gave up 2 bases and J gave up 0 bases, with 7 bases separating them. Germline CDR1 reads SGDLS; CDR2 reads YYNGEE. Here the CDR3 DNA reads TGTGCCAGCAGCGTCAGACAGAGCACAGATACGCAGTATTTT. Translating it yields CASSVRQSTDTQYF.

The chain links TRBV3-1 (or the pseudogene TRBV3-2) to TRBJ1-6; 10 bases match TRBD1. Germline V gives CDR1 LGHDT, CDR2 YNNKEL (reference sequence). The CDR3 covers 16 residues. V dropped 4 bases and J dropped 7; count of bases not matched to a gene: 7. CDR3 amino acids: CASSPAWDRGNSPLHF. CDR3 nucleotides: TGTGCCAGCAGCCCAGCCTGGGACAGGGGCAATTCACCCCTCCACTTT.

This clone has more than one count but fewer than ten. The J gene is TRBJ2-5, the V gene TRBV18; weak D call: TRBD1 (5 bases). Between the trimmed V and J ends, which lost 3 bases and 3 bases, there was a span of 17 bases. Germline V gives CDR1 KGHSH, CDR2 LQKENI. This CDR3 has 16 residues. The CDR3 sequence: CASSPQAQVDKETQYF. The DNA for the CDR3 is TGTGCCAGCTCACCGCAGGCACAGGTCGATAAAGAGACCCAGTACTTC.

The rearrangement joins TRBV6-5 to TRBJ2-2, with a tentative D call TRBD2 (5 bases). Germline assignment: CDR1 MNHEY and CDR2 SVGAGI. The CDR3 has 14 residues. V lost 0 bases and J 5 bases, leaving 7 bases between the germline ends. The CDR3 bases are TGTGCCAGCAGTTACTCTAGGGAGACCGGGGAGCTGTTTTTT. It specifies CASSYSRETGELFF.

The chain uses TRBV7-9 and TRBJ1-2, with 7 bases aligning to TRBD1. The CDR3 loop spans 14 amino acids. CDR1 and CDR2 from the germline V gene are SEHNR and FQNEAQ (reference sequence). Trimming at V came to 5 bases and at J to 0 bases, leaving 3 bases not matched to a gene. The chain's CDR3 is CASSPGTANYGYTF. The CDR3 coding sequence is TGTGCCAGCAGCCCCGGGACAGCTAACTATGGCTACACCTTC.

V is TRBV9 and J is TRBJ2-5; 11 bases match TRBD2. Looked up from germline, CDR1 is SGDLS and CDR2 is YYNGEE. The CDR3 is made up of 17 amino acids. The trim removed 3 bases at V and 0 bases at J, leaving 7 bases unmatched. CDR3 nucleotides: TGTGCCAGCAGCGAGGGTCGGACTAGCGGGTACCAAGAGACCCAGTACTTC. Its protein product is CASSEGRTSGYQETQYF. Looking up the rest from reference TRBV9 and TRBJ2-5 gives the full variable domain: DSGVTQTPKHLITATGQRVTLRCSPRSGDLSVYWYQQSLDQGLQFLIQYYNGEERAKGNILERFSAQQFPDLHSELNLSSLELGDSALYFCASSEGRTSGYQETQYFGPGTRLLVL.

This clone has a handful of counts. The rearrangement uses TRBV19 and TRBJ1-5; D not certain. The CDR3 is 15 amino acids. The V gene lost 1 base and the J gene lost 9 bases, with 16 bases spanning the gap. Germline CDR1 is LNHDA and CDR2 is SQIVND (reference sequence). The CDR3 DNA reads as TGTGCCAGTAGTATAGCGCCCAGAGACCAGCGGCCCCAGCATTTT. As protein: CASSIAPRDQRPQHF.

Only one count was recorded for this clone. The genes are TRBV5-6 and TRBJ2-3; D perhaps matches TRBD1 (6 bases). This CDR3 comprises 13 residues. Germline assignment: CDR1 SGHDT and CDR2 YYEEEE. Deletions cut 4 bases from V and 6 bases from J, with 12 bases between. Here the CDR3 reads CASSQGPGDTQYF. CDR3 sequence (DNA): TGTGCCAGCAGCCAGGGGCCGGGTGATACGCAGTATTTT. Drawing the rest from reference TRBV5-6 and TRBJ2-3, the complete variable domain is DAGVTQSPTHLIKTRGQQVTLRCSPKSGHDTVSWYQQALGQGPQFIFQYYEEEERQRGNFPDRFSGHQFPNYSSELNVNALLLGDSALYLCASSQGPGDTQYFGPGTRLTVL.

This chain joins TRBV27 and TRBJ2-7, with 10 bases identical to TRBD1. Germline CDR1 MNHEY, CDR2 SMNVEV (reference sequence). This CDR3 has 15 residues. V trimming: 5 bases; J trimming: 5 bases; junction bases outside the gene matches: 9. The CDR3, as DNA: TGTGCCAGCAGTAAAGGGACAGGGGCGGGGAACGAGCAGTACTTC. It specifies CASSKGTGAGNEQYF.

J is TRBJ1-1 and V is TRBV5-6; D remains ambiguous. CDR3 length: 11 amino acids. Per the germline V gene, CDR1 is SGHDT and CDR2 is YYEEEE. V was clipped by 5 bases and J by 1 base, with 3 bases between them. CDR3 region: CASRRNTEAFF. The CDR3 coding sequence is TGTGCCAGCAGGAGGAACACTGAAGCTTTCTTT.

The V and J genes are TRBV27 and TRBJ1-6; TRBD1 matches at 8 bases. The germline CDR1 and CDR2 sequences are MNHEY and SMNVEV (reference sequence). V lost 4 bases, J lost 8 bases, and 7 bases stayed unmatched. This CDR3 contains 15 residues. The CDR3 bases are TGTGCCAGCAGTTGGACCCGACAGGGGTATTCACCCCTCCACTTT. Translating gives CASSWTRQGYSPLHF.

The genes are TRBV12-3 or TRBV12-4 and TRBJ1-5, with TRBD1 as a possible D gene (6 bases). The CDR3 consists of 12 residues. Trimming pared 5 bases from V and 4 bases from J, leaving 6 bases between. The CDR3 nucleotides read TGTGCCAGCAGTACAGGGAATCAGCCCCAGCATTTT. Translation gives CASSTGNQPQHF.

The chain carries TRBV5-1 and TRBJ2-3; 9 bases match TRBD2. After removal of 0 bases from V and 2 bases from J, the junction contained 22 bases not matched to a gene. Germline assignment: CDR1 SGHRS and CDR2 YFSETQ. This CDR3 comprises 22 residues. This chain's CDR3 is CASSLARLKASGAERLTDTQYF. CDR3 nucleotides: TGCGCCAGCAGCTTGGCCCGACTTAAGGCTAGCGGGGCCGAACGACTCACAGATACGCAGTATTTT.

The chain has TRBV18 and TRBJ2-3; 12 positions agree with TRBD2. CDR3 length equals 16 residues. Germline V gives CDR1 KGHSH, CDR2 LQKENI. Trimming took 5 bases from V and 4 from J; bases not matched to a gene: 7. The CDR3 reads CASSTRTSGKSDTQYF. The DNA of the CDR3 is TGTGCCAGCTCAACGAGGACTAGCGGGAAGTCAGATACGCAGTATTTT.

The genes are TRBV5-1 and TRBJ1-1; perhaps TRBD1 as D (6 bases). V gave up 4 bases and J gave up 1 base, with 11 bases separating them. The CDR3 consists of 14 residues. CDR1 and CDR2 from the germline V gene are SGHRS and YFSETQ. CDR3 in amino acids: CASSIGTSNTEAFF. In DNA, the CDR3 is TGCGCCAGCAGCATAGGGACATCGAACACTGAAGCTTTCTTT.

V usage is TRBV5-5 and J usage is TRBJ1-1; 9 bases line up with TRBD1. CDR3 length: 17 residues. The germline CDR1 and CDR2 sequences are SGHKS and YYEKEE (reference sequence). V lost 4 bases to trimming and J lost 1 base; unmatched junction nucleotides: 11. The CDR3 coding sequence is TGTGCCAGCAGCCCCGTCCCGGGACAGGGAACGAACACTGAAGCTTTCTTT. Translating gives CASSPVPGQGTNTEAFF. The variable domain in full, with the rest retrieved from reference TRBV5-5 and TRBJ1-1, is DAGVTQSPTHLIKTRGQQVTLRCSPISGHKSVSWYQQVLGQGPQFIFQYYEKEERGRGNFPDRFSARQFPNYSSELNVNALLLGDSALYLCASSPVPGQGTNTEAFFGQGTRLTVV.

V gene TRBV7-9 combines with J gene TRBJ1-2; no firm D call. V was cut by 6 bases and J by 6 bases, with 8 bases left in between. Germline V gene lookup returns CDR1 SEHNR and CDR2 FQNEAQ (reference sequence). The CDR3 covers 11 residues. Here the CDR3 reads CASRPQDGYTF. The CDR3 DNA is TGTGCCAGCAGACCTCAGGATGGCTACACCTTC. The full variable domain, with the rest looked up from reference TRBV7-9 and TRBJ1-2, is DTGVSQNPRHKITKRGQNVTFRCDPISEHNRLYWYRQTLGQGPEFLTYFQNEAQLEKSRLLSDRFSAERPKGSFSTLEIQRTEQGDSAMYLCASRPQDGYTFGSGTRLTVV.

The V gene is TRBV12-3 or TRBV12-4, the J gene TRBJ1-2; D is unclear. V lost 6 bases, J lost 8 bases, and 16 bases lay in between. The length of the CDR3 is 13 residues. CDR3 loop: CASRPEITEGYTF. For the CDR3, the DNA is TGTGCCAGCAGGCCGGAAATCACGGAGGGCTACACCTTC.

The chain couples TRBV30 to TRBJ2-1; D not resolved. Germline lookup yields CDR1 GTSNPN and CDR2 SVGIG (reference sequence). Between the trimmed V and J ends, which lost 6 bases and 6 bases, there was a span of 12 bases. This CDR3 has 12 residues. The CDR3 is CACSPPGNEQFF. CDR3 bases: TGTGCCTGTAGCCCACCGGGCAATGAGCAGTTCTTC.